The source of this TCR beta chain is a study of blood T cell repertoires in COVID-19. Study background: PBMCs, B-cell-depleted T cells, or T cells provided the cDNA or gDNA that made up the material.

The CDR3 runs to 12 residues. The germline gives CDR1 MNHEY, CDR2 SMNVEV (reference sequence). The V end lost 3 bases, the J end lost 4 bases, and 6 bases lay between the germline ends. Within 2 weeks before study entry, exposed participants met a COVID-19 case. Data came from immunoSEQ multiplex PCR; TCRdb stores just in-frame clones and leaves some out. This sample has approximately 220,000 clones, with around 91% found just once. The chain has TRBV27 and TRBJ1-2; D is uncertain. The TCR was taken from a man between 25 and 39 years old who had been exposed to COVID-19. Sequencing was performed on PBMCs or T cells enriched from blood (not recorded which). This CDR3 is CASSLGSYGYTF. The CDR3 DNA follows: TGTGCCAGCAGTTTGGGCAGCTATGGCTACACCTTC.